This T cell receptor beta chain was documented in a study of tumor-infiltrating lymphocytes in localized non-small cell lung cancer. Study-wide points: Not all patients were TCR sequenced, owing to tissue quantity.

This clone has just one count. Its antigen remains unidentified. TCRdb's copy holds only in-frame clones and misses some; the assay was immunoSEQ multiplex PCR. Among around 24,000 clones, 60% to 75% were seen once, and the ten largest hold over 5%. Germline V gene data show CDR1 as SEHNR and CDR2 as FQNEAQ (reference sequence). Deletions cut 6 bases from V and 5 bases from J, with 23 bases between. The CDR3 length is 16 residues. The sequencing input was lung tumor tissue. The chain is built from TRBV7-9 and TRBJ2-7; D gene uncertain. The source is a human donor with non-small cell lung cancer. The CDR3 nucleotides are TGTGCCAGCAGTTTAAGGCCTATTTCGGGTGCGGACGAGCAGTACTTC. Translating gives CASSLRPISGADEQYF.